This T cell receptor beta chain was observed in a study of neurological immune-mediated disorders. This clonotype was seen ten or more times. MiXCR, run by TCRdb on the 5' RACE reads, gives a single entry per CDR3 protein. The sample holds 25,000 to 30,000 distinct CDR3 sequences, 3% to 3.5% seen once. Sequencing was performed on PBMCs. The TCR sequence derives from a young woman with multiple sclerosis.

The CDR3 DNA sequence: TGTGCCAGCAGCTCGTCGGACAGATACTACGAGCAGTACTTC. Translation: CASSSSDRYYEQYF. J is TRBJ2-7 and V is TRBV5-6; maybe TRBD1 (6 bases). In germline, CDR1 is SGHDT, CDR2 YYEEEE. The V end lost 3 bases, the J end lost 3 bases, and 13 bases lay between the germline ends. The CDR3 is 14 residues long.